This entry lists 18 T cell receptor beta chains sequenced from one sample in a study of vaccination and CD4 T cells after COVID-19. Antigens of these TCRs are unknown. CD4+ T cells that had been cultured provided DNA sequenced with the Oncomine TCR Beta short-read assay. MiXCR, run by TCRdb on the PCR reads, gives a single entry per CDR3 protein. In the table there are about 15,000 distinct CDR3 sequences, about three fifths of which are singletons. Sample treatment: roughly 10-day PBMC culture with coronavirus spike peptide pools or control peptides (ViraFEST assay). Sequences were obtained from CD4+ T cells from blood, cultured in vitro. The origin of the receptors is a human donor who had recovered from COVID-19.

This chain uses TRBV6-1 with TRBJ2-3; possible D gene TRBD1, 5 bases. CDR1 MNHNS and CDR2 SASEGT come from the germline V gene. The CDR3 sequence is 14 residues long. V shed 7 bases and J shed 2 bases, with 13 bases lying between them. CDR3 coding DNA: TGTGCCAGCATCCGACAGTCCCCCACAGATACGCAGTATTTT. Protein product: CASIRQSPTDTQYF.

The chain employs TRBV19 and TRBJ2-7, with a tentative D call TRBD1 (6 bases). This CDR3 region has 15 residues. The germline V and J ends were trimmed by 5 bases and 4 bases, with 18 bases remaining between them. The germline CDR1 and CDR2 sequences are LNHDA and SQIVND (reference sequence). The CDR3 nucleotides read TGTGCCAGTAGTCCAATATTGCAGGGGCAATACGAGCAGTACTTC. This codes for CASSPILQGQYEQYF.

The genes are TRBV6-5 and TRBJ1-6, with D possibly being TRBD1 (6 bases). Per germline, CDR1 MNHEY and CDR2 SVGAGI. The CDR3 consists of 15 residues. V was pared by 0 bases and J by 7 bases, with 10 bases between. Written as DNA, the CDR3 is TGTGCCAGCAGTTACTCGCAGGGGACAAATTCACCCCTCCACTTT. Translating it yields CASSYSQGTNSPLHF.

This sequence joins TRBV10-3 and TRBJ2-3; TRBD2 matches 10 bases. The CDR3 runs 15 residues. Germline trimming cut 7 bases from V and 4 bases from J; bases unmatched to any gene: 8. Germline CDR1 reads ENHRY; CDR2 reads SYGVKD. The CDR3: CAIKSGAGGPDTQYF. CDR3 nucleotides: TGTGCCATCAAATCGGGAGCGGGAGGGCCAGATACGCAGTATTTT.

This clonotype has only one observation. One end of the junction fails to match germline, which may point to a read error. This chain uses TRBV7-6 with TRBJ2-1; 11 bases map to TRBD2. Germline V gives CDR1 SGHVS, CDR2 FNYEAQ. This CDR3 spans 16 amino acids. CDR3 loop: CASSRQLAGDPNEQFF. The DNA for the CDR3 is TGCGCCAGCAGCCGCCAACTAGCGGGAGATCCCAATGAGCAGTTCTTC.

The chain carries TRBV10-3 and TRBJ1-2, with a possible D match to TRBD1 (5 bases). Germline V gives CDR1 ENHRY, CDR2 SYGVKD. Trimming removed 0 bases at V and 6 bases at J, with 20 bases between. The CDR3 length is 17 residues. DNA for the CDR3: TGTGCCATCAGTGAGTCGGTGTTTGTCGGGGGATCGGATGGCTACACCTTC. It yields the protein CAISESVFVGGSDGYTF.

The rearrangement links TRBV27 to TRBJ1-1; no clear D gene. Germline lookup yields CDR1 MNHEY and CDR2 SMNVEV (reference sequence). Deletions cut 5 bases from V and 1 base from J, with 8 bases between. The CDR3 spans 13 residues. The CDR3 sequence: CASSRVENTEAFF. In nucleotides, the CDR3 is TGTGCCAGCAGTCGGGTGGAGAACACTGAAGCTTTCTTT.

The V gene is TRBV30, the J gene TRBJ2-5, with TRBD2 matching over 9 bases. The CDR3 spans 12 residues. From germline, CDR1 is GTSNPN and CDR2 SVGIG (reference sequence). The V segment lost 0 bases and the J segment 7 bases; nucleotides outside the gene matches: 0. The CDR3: CAWSVAGGTQYF. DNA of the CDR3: TGTGCCTGGAGTGTAGCGGGAGGGACCCAGTACTTC.

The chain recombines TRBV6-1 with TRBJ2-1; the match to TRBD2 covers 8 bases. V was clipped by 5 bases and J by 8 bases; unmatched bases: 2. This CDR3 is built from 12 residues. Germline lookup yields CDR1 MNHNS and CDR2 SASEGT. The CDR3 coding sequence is TGTGCCAGCAGTCACGGGGGGGATGAGCAGTTCTTC. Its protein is CASSHGGDEQFF.

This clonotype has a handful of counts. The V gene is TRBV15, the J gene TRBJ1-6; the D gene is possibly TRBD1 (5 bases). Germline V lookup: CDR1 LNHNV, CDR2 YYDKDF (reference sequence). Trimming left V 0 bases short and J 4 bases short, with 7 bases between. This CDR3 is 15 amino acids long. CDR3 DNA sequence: TGTGCCACCAGCAGAGAGTCAGGGTATAATTCACCCCTCCACTTT. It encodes CATSRESGYNSPLHF.

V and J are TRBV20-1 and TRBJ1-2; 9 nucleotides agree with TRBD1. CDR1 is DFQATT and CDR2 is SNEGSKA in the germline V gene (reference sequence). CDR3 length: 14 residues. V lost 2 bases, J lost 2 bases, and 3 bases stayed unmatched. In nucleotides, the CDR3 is TGCAGTGCTAGAAAGGGACAGGGAAACTATGGCTACACCTTC. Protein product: CSARKGQGNYGYTF.

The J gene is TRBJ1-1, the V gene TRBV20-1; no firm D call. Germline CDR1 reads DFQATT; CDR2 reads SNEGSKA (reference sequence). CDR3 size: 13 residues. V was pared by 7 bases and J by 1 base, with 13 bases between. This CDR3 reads CSVPRGSNTEAFF. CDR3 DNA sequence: TGCAGTGTCCCGCGGGGTTCGAACACTGAAGCTTTCTTT.

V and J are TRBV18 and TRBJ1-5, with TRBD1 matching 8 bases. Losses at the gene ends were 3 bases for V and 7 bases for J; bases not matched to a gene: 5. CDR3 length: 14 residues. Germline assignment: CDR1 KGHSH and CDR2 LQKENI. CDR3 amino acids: CASSPQTGDQPQHF. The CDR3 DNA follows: TGTGCCAGCTCACCCCAGACAGGGGACCAGCCCCAGCATTTT. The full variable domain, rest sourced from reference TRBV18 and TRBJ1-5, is NAGVMQNPRHLVRRRGQEARLRCSPMKGHSHVYWYRQLPEEGLKFMVYLQKENIIDESGMPKERFSAEFPKEGPSILRIQQVVRGDSAAYFCASSPQTGDQPQHFGDGTRLSIL.

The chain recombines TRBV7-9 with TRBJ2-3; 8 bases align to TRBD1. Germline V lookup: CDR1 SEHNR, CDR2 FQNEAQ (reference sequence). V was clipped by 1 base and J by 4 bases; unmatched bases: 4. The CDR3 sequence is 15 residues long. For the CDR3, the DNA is TGTGCCAGCAGCTTAGGGGCCAGGGGGCCAGATACGCAGTATTTT. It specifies CASSLGARGPDTQYF.

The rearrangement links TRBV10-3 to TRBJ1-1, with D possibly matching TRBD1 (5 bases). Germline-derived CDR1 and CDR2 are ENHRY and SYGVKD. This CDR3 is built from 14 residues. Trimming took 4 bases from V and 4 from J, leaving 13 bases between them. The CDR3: CAISGQGGSTEAFF. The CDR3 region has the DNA TGTGCCATCAGTGGTCAGGGCGGTAGCACTGAAGCTTTCTTT.

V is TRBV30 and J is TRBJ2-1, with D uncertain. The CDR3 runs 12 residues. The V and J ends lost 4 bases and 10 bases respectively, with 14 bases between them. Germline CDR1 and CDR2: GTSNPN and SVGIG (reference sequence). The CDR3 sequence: CAWMKDNSEQFF. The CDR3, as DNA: TGTGCCTGGATGAAAGATAACAGCGAGCAGTTCTTC.

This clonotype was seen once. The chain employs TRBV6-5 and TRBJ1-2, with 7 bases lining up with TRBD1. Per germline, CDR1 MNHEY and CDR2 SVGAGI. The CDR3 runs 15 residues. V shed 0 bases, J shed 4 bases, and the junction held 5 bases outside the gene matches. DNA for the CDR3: TGTGCCAGCAGTTACTCACAGGGGTTGGGCTATGGCTACACCTTC. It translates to CASSYSQGLGYGYTF.

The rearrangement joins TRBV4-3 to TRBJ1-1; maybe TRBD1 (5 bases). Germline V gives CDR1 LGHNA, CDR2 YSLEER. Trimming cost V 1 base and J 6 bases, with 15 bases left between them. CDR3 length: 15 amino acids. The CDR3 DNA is TGCGCCAGCAGCCAAGGCGGGACCGCGCGCGCTGAAGCTTTCTTT. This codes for CASSQGGTARAEAFF.